This is a list of T cell receptor beta chains from one sample in a study of blood T cell repertoires in COVID-19. Method: immunoSEQ multiplex PCR; TCRdb's copy keeps in-frame clones and lacks some. The data hold around 120,000 clones, with more than 60% observed a single time. The material sequenced was peripheral blood. These receptors all stem from a man aged 65-85 years with acute or convalescent COVID-19. CDR3s include the opening cysteine and the closing phenylalanine or tryptophan. A D gene is named only where the DNA matches it firmly. Clone size is not always given. Where it is, it says once, few, many or a class for expanded clones.

J gene | D gene | clone size | V gene | CDR3 DNA | CDR3 protein
TRBJ1-2 | . | few | TRBV19 | TGTGCCAGTAGTAGGGCAGAAGCCCTCTATGGCTACACCTTC | CASSRAEALYGYTF
TRBJ1-2 | . | . | TRBV7-2 | TGTGCCAGCAGCTTAGCGTTGTCTTTTAACTATGGCTACACCTTC | CASSLALSFNYGYTF
TRBJ2-7 | . | few | TRBV6-6 | TGTGCCAGCAGCCCTCTTCCGGAGGGTGGCGAGCAGTACTTC | CASSPLPEGGEQYF
TRBJ2-2 | . | few | TRBV11-3 | TGTGCCAGCAGCTTAGCCCGGAGGATTAGCAGAAGTGGCACCGGGGAGCTGTTTTTT | CASSLARRISRSGTGELFF
TRBJ2-1 | TRBD2 | . | TRBV9 | TGTGCCAGCAGCGCCCCTGGACTAGCGGGGGACGTGGTGGATGAGCAGTTCTTC | CASSAPGLAGDVVDEQFF
TRBJ2-1 | TRBD1 | . | TRBV6-5 | TGTGCCAGCAGTTACGGAGGGACAGGATACAATGAGCAGTTCTTC | CASSYGGTGYNEQFF
TRBJ1-5 | TRBD1 | . | TRBV4-3 | TGCGCCAGCAGCCAGCTACAGGGGGATCAGCCCCAGCATTTT | CASSQLQGDQPQHF
TRBJ1-2 | . | . | TRBV15 | TGTGCCACCAGCAGAATAGACAGATCCTATGGCTACACCTTC | CATSRIDRSYGYTF
TRBJ1-2 | TRBD1 | . | TRBV2 | TGTGCCAGCAGTGAAGTATCCAGGACAGGGAAAGGCTACACCTTC | CASSEVSRTGKGYTF
TRBJ1-6 | . | . | TRBV2 | TGTGCCAGCAGTATGCGTGATTCACCCCTCCACTTT | CASSMRDSPLHF
TRBJ1-1 | TRBD1 | . | TRBV7-2 | TGTGCCAGCAGCTTAGGGACAGGGGGAAACACTGAAGCTTTCTTT | CASSLGTGGNTEAFF
TRBJ2-7 | . | . | TRBV4-2 | TGTGCCAGCAGCCAAGCCAGGAATTACGAGCAGTACTTC | CASSQARNYEQYF
TRBJ1-3 | TRBD1 | . | TRBV11-3 | TGTGCCAGCAGCTGGACAGGGGGAACTTTAGCCGGAAACACCATATATTTT | CASSWTGGTLAGNTIYF
TRBJ2-3 | TRBD2 | . | TRBV15 | TGTGCCACCGAGAAAGGCGGGGGGGGACTTCAGACAGATACGCAGTATTTT | CATEKGGGGLQTDTQYF
TRBJ2-5 | TRBD1 | once | TRBV19 | TGTGCCAGTAGTATTGGGGACAGGGGCGTTCCATCCCAAGAGACCCAGTACTTC | CASSIGDRGVPSQETQYF
TRBJ1-2 | TRBD1 | . | TRBV7-9 | TGTGCCAGCAGCTTAGGCATTCCGGGACAGGGTTTGGGATACACCTTC | CASSLGIPGQGLGYTF
TRBJ1-1 | . | . | TRBV6-2/TRBV6-3 | TGTGCCAGCAGTTACGTGACAATACCTGAAGCTTTCTTT | CASSYVTIPEAFF
TRBJ1-4 | TRBD1 | . | TRBV4-1 | TGCGCCAGCAGTACAAGAGTACAGGGGGCAACTAATGAAAAACTGTTTTTT | CASSTRVQGATNEKLFF
TRBJ2-3 | . | . | TRBV4-3 | TGCGCCAGCAGCCAAGGGGGGGGCGGGCCGCTCGCGCAGTATTTT | CASSQGGGGPLAQYF
TRBJ1-5 | TRBD1 | . | TRBV12-5 | TGTGCTAGTGGTTTGGTACTTCAGGGGGCCGTGGTGCCCCAGCATTTT | CASGLVLQGAVVPQHF
TRBJ1-5 | TRBD1 | . | TRBV16 | TGTGCCAGCACCCCCAGTTTTGACAGGGTTTACAATCAGCCCCAGCATTTT | CASTPSFDRVYNQPQHF
TRBJ1-2 | . | . | TRBV29-1 | TGCAGCGTTGCACCCGGGAATGGAGGCTACACCTTC | CSVAPGNGGYTF